This T cell receptor (beta chain) is from a study of T cell changes during pregnancy in multiple sclerosis (dated by TCRdb to about 2019). Background on the whole study: The study looked at changes in the T cell repertoire across pregnancy in women with multiple sclerosis.

Looking up the germline V gene yields CDR1 KGHSH and CDR2 LQKENI. From the cysteine through the phenylalanine, the CDR3 covers 15 amino acids. Just the 45-base CDR3 DNA is kept, in frame starting at base 1. The junction carries 16 bases between V and J, which are trimmed by 2 bases and 6 bases respectively. As regards this clone: The antigen it binds to is not known. No clone much larger than this one lies a single base away; base qualities are absent.

The library was produced with the immunoSEQ multiplex PCR assay. In its TCRdb copy, this immuneACCESS table keeps in-frame sequences only and misses some clones. Where compared with another copy, unresolved V genes explain less than half of these, and the others have no known cause. This sample lists about 68,000 clones; about 90% were detected once. 0.7% to 0.95% of the sample is held by the ten biggest clonotypes. The source of this sequence is a female donor with multiple sclerosis, enrolled in a pregnancy study. Sample: peripheral blood, taken in the second trimester of pregnancy. This receptor chain uses TRBV18 and TRBJ1-2; no D gene can be assigned with confidence. The DNA reads as follows: TGTGCCAGCTCACCAGGAAGAGGGCCTCTCCATGGCTACACCTTC. Translation gives CASSPGRGPLHGYTF.